The T cell receptor beta chain described here comes from a study of blood T cells in healthy people across ages. A sample-barcoded 5' primer and a J-beta primer mix were used in a second PCR of about 7 to 12 cycles. From the 5' RACE reads, TCRdb called clonotypes with MiXCR, one entry per CDR3 protein. Here the sample spans under 1,000,000 distinct CDR3 sequences, approximately 35% being singletons. Researchers report isolating at least 6.5 million PBMCs per sample. The CDR3 has 15 amino acids. V lost 7 bases, J lost 4 bases, and 19 bases lay in between. Sequences were obtained from blood. The V call is TRBV12-3 or TRBV12-4, the J call TRBJ1-2; tentative D call: TRBD1 (5 bases). This TCR derives from a man between 18 and 35 years old in good health. The CDR3: CASITTGTGTYGYTF. The CDR3 nucleotides read TGTGCCAGCATAACCACCGGGACGGGCACCTATGGCTACACCTTC.